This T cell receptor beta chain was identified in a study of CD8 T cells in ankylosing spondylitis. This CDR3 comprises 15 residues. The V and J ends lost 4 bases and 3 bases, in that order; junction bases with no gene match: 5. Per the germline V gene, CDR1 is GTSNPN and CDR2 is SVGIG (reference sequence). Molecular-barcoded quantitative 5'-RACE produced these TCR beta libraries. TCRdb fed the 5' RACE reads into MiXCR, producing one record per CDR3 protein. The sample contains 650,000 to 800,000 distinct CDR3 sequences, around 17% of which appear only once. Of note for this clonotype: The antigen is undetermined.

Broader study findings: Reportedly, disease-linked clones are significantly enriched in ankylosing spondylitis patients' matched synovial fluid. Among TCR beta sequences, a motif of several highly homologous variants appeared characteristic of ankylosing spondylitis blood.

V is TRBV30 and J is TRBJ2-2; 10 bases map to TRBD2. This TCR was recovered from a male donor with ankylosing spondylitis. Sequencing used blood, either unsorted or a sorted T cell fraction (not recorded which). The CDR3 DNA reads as TGTGCCTGGACCCAGAGCGGGAGGGACACCGGGGAGCTGTTTTTT. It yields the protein CAWTQSGRDTGELFF.